These T cell receptor beta chains were read from a single sample in a study of T cell responses to AZD1222 COVID-19 vaccine. The repertoire was sequenced with immunoSEQ multiplex PCR; TCRdb's copy has only in-frame clones and lacks some. The table has about 140,000 clones, about 89% seen once. The source material was peripheral blood, sampled on day 0 of AZD1222 vaccination. All receptors derive from an adult in good health. The CDR3 runs from the conserved cysteine through the conserved F or W. The D gene is left open where the match is weak. Clone sizes are given selectively: once, few, many, or a class where the clone is expanded.

d_gene: NA; v_gene: TRBV5-1; abundance: NA; j_gene: TRBJ1-1; CDR3aa: CASSLTVGANTEAFF; CDR3nt: TGCGCCAGCAGCTTGACGGTAGGGGCGAACACTGAAGCTTTCTTT
d_gene: NA; v_gene: TRBV6-6; abundance: NA; j_gene: TRBJ2-5; CDR3aa: CASSYPQSSGATQYF; CDR3nt: TGTGCCAGCAGTTACCCCCAGTCCTCCGGGGCGACCCAGTACTTC
d_gene: TRBD2; v_gene: TRBV5-4; abundance: NA; j_gene: TRBJ2-7; CDR3aa: CASSLGAAGGPYEQYF; CDR3nt: TGTGCCAGCAGCTTGGGGGCGGCGGGAGGACCCTACGAGCAGTACTTC
d_gene: TRBD1; v_gene: TRBV7-3; abundance: NA; j_gene: TRBJ1-5; CDR3aa: CASSSQGGQPQHF; CDR3nt: TGTGCCAGCAGCTCCCAGGGGGGTCAGCCCCAGCATTTT
d_gene: NA; v_gene: TRBV2; abundance: NA; j_gene: TRBJ1-1; CDR3aa: CASSASRAVNTEAFF; CDR3nt: TGTGCCAGCAGTGCCTCTAGGGCAGTAAACACTGAAGCTTTCTTT
d_gene: NA; v_gene: TRBV28; abundance: NA; j_gene: TRBJ2-7; CDR3aa: CASKGSRKSYEQYF; CDR3nt: TGTGCCAGCAAAGGGAGCAGAAAGAGCTACGAGCAGTACTTC
d_gene: NA; v_gene: TRBV7-6; abundance: NA; j_gene: TRBJ1-1; CDR3aa: CASSPSPARGLSRTEAFF; CDR3nt: TGTGCCAGCAGCCCCTCCCCGGCCAGGGGACTGAGTAGGACTGAAGCTTTCTTT
d_gene: NA; v_gene: TRBV7-3; abundance: once; j_gene: TRBJ2-7; CDR3aa: CASSLDGTTYEQYF; CDR3nt: TGTGCCAGCAGCTTGGACGGGACGACTTACGAGCAGTACTTC
d_gene: TRBD1; v_gene: TRBV28; abundance: NA; j_gene: TRBJ1-1; CDR3aa: CASRLLGRQGATEAFF; CDR3nt: TGTGCCAGCAGACTATTGGGGAGACAGGGGGCGACTGAAGCTTTCTTT
d_gene: TRBD1; v_gene: TRBV5-1; abundance: NA; j_gene: TRBJ2-5; CDR3aa: CATGTERQETQYF; CDR3nt: TGCGCCACCGGGACAGAAAGACAAGAGACCCAGTACTTC
d_gene: NA; v_gene: TRBV5-1; abundance: once; j_gene: TRBJ1-1; CDR3aa: CASIGQFEAFF; CDR3nt: TGCGCCAGCATTGGACAGTTTGAAGCTTTCTTT
d_gene: TRBD1; v_gene: TRBV7-2; abundance: once; j_gene: TRBJ1-3; CDR3aa: CASSPKRPGQIATGNTIYF; CDR3nt: TGTGCCAGCAGCCCAAAGCGCCCGGGACAAATAGCGACAGGGAACACCATATATTTT
d_gene: NA; v_gene: TRBV11-2; abundance: NA; j_gene: TRBJ2-2; CDR3aa: CASRPGLPPGELFF; CDR3nt: TGTGCCAGCAGACCCGGACTCCCTCCCGGGGAGCTGTTTTTT
d_gene: NA; v_gene: TRBV27; abundance: NA; j_gene: TRBJ1-1; CDR3aa: CASSLYPGEDTEAFF; CDR3nt: TGTGCCAGCAGTTTATATCCAGGGGAGGACACTGAAGCTTTCTTT
d_gene: NA; v_gene: TRBV27; abundance: NA; j_gene: TRBJ1-6; CDR3aa: CASSLQRNSYNSPLHF; CDR3nt: TGTGCCAGCAGTTTGCAGAGAAACTCCTATAATTCACCCCTCCACTTT
d_gene: TRBD1; v_gene: TRBV9; abundance: NA; j_gene: TRBJ1-4; CDR3aa: CASSVGTGPSEKLFF; CDR3nt: TGTGCCAGCAGCGTAGGGACAGGGCCTTCTGAAAAACTGTTTTTT
d_gene: NA; v_gene: TRBV19; abundance: NA; j_gene: TRBJ1-4; CDR3aa: CASSGPGHTNEKLFF; CDR3nt: TGTGCCAGTAGTGGCCCGGGACATACCAATGAAAAACTGTTTTTT
d_gene: NA; v_gene: TRBV15; abundance: NA; j_gene: TRBJ2-7; CDR3aa: CATSPRGSTYEQYF; CDR3nt: TGTGCCACCAGCCCCCGGGGTAGCACTTACGAGCAGTACTTC
d_gene: NA; v_gene: TRBV6-5; abundance: NA; j_gene: TRBJ2-3; CDR3aa: CASSPSMVVGTQYF; CDR3nt: TGTGCCAGCAGTCCCTCCATGGTAGTTGGTACGCAGTATTTT
d_gene: TRBD1; v_gene: TRBV11-2; abundance: NA; j_gene: TRBJ2-7; CDR3aa: CASSSRTGREQYF; CDR3nt: TGTGCCAGCAGCTCAAGGACAGGGCGCGAGCAGTACTTC
d_gene: TRBD1; v_gene: TRBV20-1; abundance: NA; j_gene: TRBJ2-7; CDR3aa: CSASKPGTGAEQYF; CDR3nt: TGCAGTGCTAGTAAACCCGGGACAGGGGCCGAGCAGTACTTC
d_gene: TRBD1; v_gene: TRBV12-3/TRBV12-4; abundance: NA; j_gene: TRBJ1-2; CDR3aa: CASSSGGDGYTF; CDR3nt: TGTGCCAGCAGTTCAGGGGGCGATGGCTACACCTTC
d_gene: NA; v_gene: TRBV29-1; abundance: NA; j_gene: TRBJ2-3; CDR3aa: CSVAGESTDTQYF; CDR3nt: TGCAGCGTTGCCGGGGAAAGCACAGATACGCAGTATTTT
d_gene: TRBD2; v_gene: TRBV3-1/TRBV3-2; abundance: NA; j_gene: TRBJ2-7; CDR3aa: CASSPLPGGPEQYF; CDR3nt: TGTGCCAGCAGCCCGCTACCGGGGGGGCCCGAGCAGTACTTC
d_gene: TRBD1; v_gene: TRBV4-2; abundance: NA; j_gene: TRBJ1-2; CDR3aa: CASSQTDRGYGYTF; CDR3nt: TGTGCCAGCAGCCAGACGGACAGGGGATATGGCTACACCTTC
d_gene: TRBD2; v_gene: TRBV10-3; abundance: NA; j_gene: TRBJ2-1; CDR3aa: CAISVTGGITGGEQFF; CDR3nt: TGTGCCATCAGTGTGACGGGAGGGATAACGGGGGGTGAGCAGTTCTTC
d_gene: NA; v_gene: TRBV13; abundance: NA; j_gene: TRBJ1-1; CDR3aa: CASSSWTVRNTEAFF; CDR3nt: TGTGCCAGCAGCTCCTGGACAGTAAGGAACACTGAAGCTTTCTTT
d_gene: TRBD2; v_gene: TRBV6-4; abundance: once; j_gene: TRBJ2-3; CDR3aa: CASSDAGATDTQYF; CDR3nt: TGTGCCAGCAGTGACGCGGGAGCCACAGATACGCAGTATTTT